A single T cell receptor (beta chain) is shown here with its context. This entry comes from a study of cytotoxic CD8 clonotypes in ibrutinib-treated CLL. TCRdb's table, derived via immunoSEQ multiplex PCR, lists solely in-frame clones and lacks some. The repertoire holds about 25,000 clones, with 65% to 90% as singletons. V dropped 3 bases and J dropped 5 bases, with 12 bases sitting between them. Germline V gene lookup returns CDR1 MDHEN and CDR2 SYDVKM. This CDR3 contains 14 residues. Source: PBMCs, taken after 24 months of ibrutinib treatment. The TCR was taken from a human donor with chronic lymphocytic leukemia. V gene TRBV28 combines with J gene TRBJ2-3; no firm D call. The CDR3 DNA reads TGTGCCAGCAGTTTGGTCGTTTTAGGAGATACGCAGTATTTT. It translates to CASSLVVLGDTQYF. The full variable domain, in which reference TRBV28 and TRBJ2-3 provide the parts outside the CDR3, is DVKVTQSSRYLVKRTGEKVFLECVQDMDHENMFWYRQDPGLGLRLIYFSYDVKMKEKGDIPEGYSVSREKKERFSLILESASTNQTSMYLCASSLVVLGDTQYFGPGTRLTVL.